The 9 T cell receptor beta chains presented below share a single source sample, sequenced in a study of blood T cells in healthy people across ages. Next came a second PCR, run for roughly 6 to 11 cycles, which used a sample-barcoded 5' primer along with a J-beta primer mix. TCRdb itself ran the 5' RACE reads through MiXCR, one entry per CDR3 protein. The table lists around 780,000 distinct CDR3 sequences, approximately 53% of them singletons. The sequenced material came from blood. All receptors derive from a middle-aged man in good health.

The chain joins TRBV12-3 or TRBV12-4 to TRBJ1-2; TRBD1 matches 7 bases. After removal of 0 bases from V and 6 bases from J, the junction contained 7 bases not matched to a gene. This CDR3 is 15 amino acids long. The CDR3 is CASSLAGGQNHGYTF. The CDR3 nucleotides read TGTGCCAGCAGTTTAGCAGGGGGACAGAACCATGGCTACACCTTC.

The chain employs TRBV7-2 and TRBJ2-5; TRBD2 agrees at 7 bases. Germline V gene data show CDR1 as SGHTA and CDR2 as FQGNSA. V trimming: 6 bases; J trimming: 2 bases; junction bases outside the gene matches: 15. This CDR3 has 17 amino acids. This CDR3 is CASRPRRIAGRQETQYF. CDR3 nucleotides: TGTGCCAGCAGACCCCGACGAATAGCGGGTCGGCAAGAGACCCAGTACTTC.

This clonotype appeared a few times. V gene TRBV9 combines with J gene TRBJ2-3; unclear D gene. The CDR3 runs 15 residues. Trimming took off 0 bases at V and 0 bases at J, with 8 bases between the two ends. Germline V lookup: CDR1 SGDLS, CDR2 YYNGEE. CDR3 DNA: TGTGCCAGCAGCGTAGCTGGGCAGAGCACAGATACGCAGTATTTT. Its protein is CASSVAGQSTDTQYF.

This clonotype showed up just once. DNA of the CDR3: TGTGCCAGCAGCTTAGTTCGAGGGACAGATGAAAAACTGTTTTTT. Amino acids: CASSLVRGTDEKLFF. This chain links TRBV7-2 with TRBJ1-4, with 7 positions matching TRBD1. Germline lookup yields CDR1 SGHTA and CDR2 FQGNSA. This CDR3 has 15 residues. V dropped 1 base and J dropped 6; count of bases not matched to a gene: 5.

The J gene is TRBJ1-1, the V gene TRBV3-1; 9 bases align to TRBD1. J gave up 1 base and V 2 bases, and 2 bases lay outside the gene matches. Germline V lookup: CDR1 LGHDT, CDR2 YNNKEL (reference sequence). The CDR3 loop spans 15 amino acids. CDR3 nucleotides: TGTGCCAGCAGCCAACGGGGACAGGGGAACACTGAAGCTTTCTTT. It yields the protein CASSQRGQGNTEAFF.

The chain recombines TRBV12-3 or TRBV12-4 with TRBJ1-2; D unclear. The length of the CDR3 is 13 residues. Trimming shortened V by 8 bases and J by 5 bases, and 15 bases separated the two germline ends. The chain's CDR3 is CASGLLVNYGYTF. DNA for the CDR3: TGTGCCAGCGGGTTATTGGTTAATTATGGCTACACCTTC.

Note on this clonotype: The germline gene is not matched at one end of the junction; a read error may be the cause. V and J are TRBV20-1 and TRBJ2-1; 9 bases are a match to TRBD2. The CDR3 has 16 residues. The germline CDR1 and CDR2 sequences are DFQATT and SNEGSKA (reference sequence). The CDR3 sequence: CSARVRTSSGNKEQFF. Here the CDR3 DNA reads TGCAGTGCTAGAGTTCGGACGTCTAGCGGGAACAAGGAGCAGTTCTTC.

V usage is TRBV4-2 and J usage is TRBJ1-4; unclear D gene. CDR1 LGHNA and CDR2 YNFKEQ come from the germline V gene. The CDR3 has 16 amino acids. Trimming removed 0 bases from V and 8 bases from J, with 16 bases in between. CDR3 in amino acids: CASSQDRAMTREKLFF. The DNA of the CDR3 is TGTGCCAGCAGCCAAGATCGGGCGATGACAAGGGAAAAACTGTTTTTT.

The rearrangement links TRBV5-1 to TRBJ1-1; the match to TRBD1 covers 7 bases. The CDR3 length is 16 residues. Germline V CDR1 and CDR2: SGHRS, YFSETQ. Unmatched junction bases numbered 5, after V lost 0 bases and J lost 0 bases. Here the CDR3 DNA reads TGCGCCAGCAGCTTGGCCCCGGGACAGCTGAACACTGAAGCTTTCTTT. Residues: CASSLAPGQLNTEAFF.